This record concerns one T cell receptor (beta chain) sequence. This specimen belongs to a study of blood T cell repertoires in COVID-19. CDR1 and CDR2 from the germline V gene are SGHTA and FQGNSA. The CDR3 runs 16 residues. Between the trimmed V and J ends, which lost 4 bases and 6 bases, there was a span of 20 bases. Assay: immunoSEQ multiplex PCR; the TCRdb copy retains only in-frame clones and omits some. Of tens of thousands of clones in the sample, 88% were seen once. The source is a man aged 50 to 60 with active COVID-19. Sequencing input: peripheral blood. V usage is TRBV7-2 and J usage is TRBJ2-3; no clear D gene. The CDR3, as DNA: TGTGCCAGCAGCTCAACCACCGCCCTAATCCTGGATACGCAGTATTTT. It yields the protein CASSSTTALILDTQYF.